This T cell receptor (beta chain) was sequenced in a study of vaccination and CD4 T cells after COVID-19. Turning to the study itself: The cells in question were stimulated using overlapping spike peptides derived from SARS-CoV-2, HCoV-NL63, HCoV-OC43 and HCoV-229E.

Described treatment: roughly 10-day PBMC culture with coronavirus spike peptide pools or control peptides (ViraFEST assay). A negative selection step was used to isolate CD4+ T cells once culture had run for 10 to 11 days. The Oncomine TCR Beta short-read assay was what sequenced the DNA obtained from cultured CD4+ T cells. Genomic DNA extraction was carried out from cultured CD4+ T cells. Each CDR3 protein gets one entry after TCRdb re-called the PCR reads with MiXCR. The data show over 20,000 distinct CDR3 sequences, 48% seen once. Concerning this clonotype: Its target is not known.

The V and J ends lost 1 base and 4 bases, in that order; junction bases with no gene match: 4. The CDR3 length is 14 residues. The specimen was CD4+ T cells from blood, cultured in vitro. This chain connects TRBV12-3 or TRBV12-4 to TRBJ2-7; TRBD1 matches at 7 bases. This clonotype was obtained from a human donor who had recovered from COVID-19. The DNA for the CDR3 is TGTGCCAGCAGTTTAGGGCAGGGGGTGTACGAGCAGTACTTC. It is translated as CASSLGQGVYEQYF.